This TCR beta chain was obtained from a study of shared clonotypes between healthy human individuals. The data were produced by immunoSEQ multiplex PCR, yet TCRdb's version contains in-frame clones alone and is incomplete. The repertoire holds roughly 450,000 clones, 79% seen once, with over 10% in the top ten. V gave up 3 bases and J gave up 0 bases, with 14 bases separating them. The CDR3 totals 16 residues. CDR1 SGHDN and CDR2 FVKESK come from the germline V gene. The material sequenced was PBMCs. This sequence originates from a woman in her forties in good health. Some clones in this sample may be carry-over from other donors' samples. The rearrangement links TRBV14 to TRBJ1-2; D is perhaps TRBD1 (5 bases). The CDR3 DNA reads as TGTGCCAGCAGCCAGCCGGGACGGGGATCTAACTATGGCTACACCTTC. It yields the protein CASSQPGRGSNYGYTF.